The 17 T cell receptor beta chains below come from one sample, sequenced in a study of response to subunit inactivated influenza vaccine. TCRdb processed the RT-PCR reads anew with MiXCR; each CDR3 protein has one entry. The sample lists about 520,000 distinct CDR3 sequences, around 7.7% occurring once. Sequencing used PBMCs from blood, obtained less than 30 months after vaccination. The receptors here all came from a man aged 50 to 69 who received an inactivated influenza vaccine.

This clonotype was counted at least ten times. The chain carries TRBV4-1 and TRBJ2-5; D unresolved. The length of the CDR3 is 14 residues. Trimming shortened V by 0 bases and J by 5 bases, and 10 bases separated the two germline ends. Germline-derived CDR1 and CDR2 are MGHRA and YSYEKL. The CDR3 nucleotides are TGCGCCAGCAGCCAAGAATTATTCTCGGAGACCCAGTACTTC. This codes for CASSQELFSETQYF.

The rearrangement joins TRBV20-1 to TRBJ2-1, with D perhaps given as TRBD1 or TRBD2 (6 bases each). Looked up from germline, CDR1 is DFQATT and CDR2 is SNEGSKA (reference sequence). This CDR3 is built from 15 residues. Trimming removed 5 bases at V and 8 bases at J, with 22 bases between. This CDR3 is CSAAPRRGVGDEQFF. DNA for the CDR3: TGCAGTGCTGCGCCCCGGAGGGGGGTGGGGGATGAGCAGTTCTTC.

This clonotype was picked up a small number of times. The CDR3 DNA is TGTGCCACCAGTTCCCCAGGGGTCTACAATGAGCAGTTCTTC. Translated, it gives CATSSPGVYNEQFF. The gene calls are TRBV24-1 and TRBJ2-1; D perhaps matches TRBD1 (6 bases). The CDR3 spans 14 residues. Between the trimmed V and J ends, which lost 6 bases and 3 bases, there was a span of 11 bases. CDR1 and CDR2 from the germline V gene are KGHDR and SFDVKD.

The chain uses TRBV5-1 and TRBJ1-1; 7 nucleotides agree with TRBD1. Germline assignment: CDR1 SGHRS and CDR2 YFSETQ. The V and J ends lost 4 bases and 0 bases, in that order; junction bases with no gene match: 6. The CDR3 extends over 15 amino acids. CDR3 sequence reads: CASSQMGTVNTEAFF. The CDR3 DNA reads as TGCGCCAGCAGCCAGATGGGGACAGTGAACACTGAAGCTTTCTTT. The full variable domain, completed using reference TRBV5-1 and TRBJ1-1, is KAGVTQTPRYLIKTRGQQVTLSCSPISGHRSVSWYQQTPGQGLQFLFEYFSETQRNKGNFPGRFSGRQFSNSRSEMNVSTLELGDSALYLCASSQMGTVNTEAFFGQGTRLTVV.

This clonotype was seen a handful of times. The rearrangement links TRBV29-1 to TRBJ1-2; 10 bases are shared with TRBD1. CDR1 is SQVTM, CDR2 ANQGSEA, per germline. The CDR3 covers 13 residues. Germline trimming cut 5 bases from V and 3 bases from J; bases unmatched to any gene: 3. The CDR3 protein is CSVTGQGDYGYTF. The CDR3, as DNA: TGCAGCGTTACTGGACAGGGGGACTATGGCTACACCTTC.

Only a few counts were recorded for this clonotype. V gene TRBV29-1 combines with J gene TRBJ2-7; either TRBD1 or TRBD2 may supply D (5 bases each). This CDR3 is 14 amino acids long. Germline lookup yields CDR1 SQVTM and CDR2 ANQGSEA. The V end was cut by 0 bases, the J end by 4 bases, with 13 bases between. CDR3 in DNA: TGCAGCGTTGAAGATCGAGGCGAGGGGTACGAGCAGTACTTC. This sequence encodes CSVEDRGEGYEQYF.

The rearrangement joins TRBV6-2 or TRBV6-3 to TRBJ1-2, with D perhaps matching TRBD1 (5 bases). CDR3 size: 14 residues. V was cut by 6 bases and J by 0 bases, with 11 bases left in between. From germline, CDR1 is MNHEY and CDR2 SVGEGT. CDR3 coding DNA: TGTGCCAGCAGCCTGGACAACGCTAACTATGGCTACACCTTC. Translating it yields CASSLDNANYGYTF.

The genes are TRBV5-4 and TRBJ2-7, with 8 bases matching TRBD1. CDR3 length: 15 amino acids. The V gene's germline CDR1 is SGHNT and CDR2 YYREEE (reference sequence). With V trimmed by 4 bases and J by 3 bases, 9 bases remained unmatched. The CDR3 loop is CASSTRTGMGYEQYF. CDR3 bases: TGTGCCAGCAGCACCCGGACAGGGATGGGCTACGAGCAGTACTTC.

V is TRBV6-4 and J is TRBJ1-1, with no clear D. The V end was cut by 9 bases, the J end by 6 bases, with 5 bases between. The CDR3 contains 9 residues. The germline V gene encodes CDR1 MRHNA and CDR2 SNTAGT. The DNA for the CDR3 is TGTGCCAGGCCCCCTGAAGCTTTCTTT. This sequence encodes CARPPEAFF.

The chain combines TRBV25-1 with TRBJ2-2, with a weak D call TRBD1 (5 bases). V shed 7 bases and J shed 2 bases, with 11 bases lying between them. The CDR3 spans 14 residues. In germline, CDR1 is MGHDK, CDR2 SYGVNS. The CDR3 region has the DNA TGTGCCAGCAAGACAGCGTATAACACCGGGGAGCTGTTTTTT. Residues: CASKTAYNTGELFF.

V gene TRBV11-2 combines with J gene TRBJ2-2, with 7 bases aligning to TRBD2. Germline values: CDR1 SGHAT, CDR2 FQNNGV. Losses at the gene ends were 2 bases for V and 0 bases for J; bases not matched to a gene: 9. The CDR3 spans 18 residues. CDR3 sequence: CASSLTPRAGANTGELFF. DNA of the CDR3: TGTGCCAGCAGCTTAACCCCTCGCGCGGGAGCGAACACCGGGGAGCTGTTTTTT.

This clonotype was picked up many times. This chain connects TRBV6-6 to TRBJ2-2, with unresolved D. This CDR3 is built from 12 residues. Per germline, CDR1 MNHNY and CDR2 SVGAGI (reference sequence). The germline V and J ends were trimmed by 2 bases and 6 bases, with 4 bases remaining between them. CDR3 in amino acids: CASSYGAGELFF. The CDR3 bases are TGTGCCAGCAGTTACGGCGCCGGGGAGCTGTTTTTT.

The chain carries TRBV4-1 and TRBJ2-2; D tentatively reads TRBD1 or TRBD2 (5 bases each). Germline values: CDR1 MGHRA, CDR2 YSYEKL. Deletions cut 4 bases from V and 5 bases from J, with 14 bases between. This CDR3 is 15 amino acids long. CDR3 DNA: TGCGCCAGCAGCCGAGGGACGTTAGGGACCGGGGAGCTGTTTTTT. Its protein is CASSRGTLGTGELFF.

This clonotype came up many times. V and J are TRBV3-1 and TRBJ1-6; 7 bases match TRBD1. The V gene end was trimmed by 1 base and the J gene end by 4 bases; junction bases not matched to a gene: 1. The CDR3 runs 15 residues. In germline, CDR1 is LGHDT, CDR2 YNNKEL (reference sequence). The CDR3 loop is CASSQGDSYNSPLHF. For the CDR3, the DNA is TGTGCCAGCAGCCAAGGGGACAGTTATAATTCACCCCTCCACTTT. Full variable domain (remainder filled in from reference TRBV3-1 and TRBJ1-6): DTAVSQTPKYLVTQMGNDKSIKCEQNLGHDTMYWYKQDSKKFLKIMFSYNNKELIINETVPNRFSPKSPDKAHLNLHINSLELGDSAVYFCASSQGDSYNSPLHFGNGTRLTVT.

This clonotype was seen a few times. V and J are TRBV3-1 and TRBJ2-2, with D possibly matching TRBD2 (5 bases). Germline V gene sequence: CDR1 LGHDT, CDR2 YNNKEL (reference sequence). Trimming pared 4 bases from V and 4 bases from J, leaving 10 bases between. CDR3 length equals 14 residues. CDR3 sequence reads: CASSPMAGTGELFF. The CDR3 DNA reads TGTGCCAGCAGCCCCATGGCGGGCACCGGGGAGCTGTTTTTT.

The J gene is TRBJ2-1, the V gene TRBV19; D may correspond to TRBD1 or TRBD2 (5 bases each). Germline CDR1 is LNHDA and CDR2 is SQIVND (reference sequence). There are 14 residues in the CDR3. Trimming cost V 2 bases and J 7 bases, with 12 bases left between them. The CDR3 bases are TGTGCCAGTAGTATATATGTGGGGGAGAATGAGCAGTTCTTC. This codes for CASSIYVGENEQFF.

This clonotype was seen more than once but under ten times. This chain joins TRBV4-3 and TRBJ2-2; D ambiguous. The length of the CDR3 is 14 residues. Germline CDR1 and CDR2: LGHNA and YSLEER. Trimming cost V 6 bases and J 5 bases, with 13 bases left between them. The CDR3 reads CASSRSTGTGELFF. In nucleotides, the CDR3 is TGCGCCAGCAGTCGATCAACCGGGACCGGGGAGCTGTTTTTT.